Below are 28 T cell receptor beta chains sequenced from a single sample in a study of T cells in Graves' hyperthyroidism and ophthalmopathy. TCR beta CDR3 sequences were amplified from RNA transcripts. The TCR CDR3 first-round RT-PCR relied on the HTBI primer set. TCRdb analysed the multiplex PCR reads with MiXCR anew, one entry per CDR3 protein. The sample yields about 560,000 distinct CDR3 sequences, just over 45% seen once. The sample taken for sequencing was peripheral blood or thyroid tissue (not recorded which). The receptors originated from a woman between 18 and 29 years old with Graves' hyperthyroidism.

The chain recombines TRBV5-1 with TRBJ2-3, with TRBD2 matching over 11 bases. J lost 4 bases, V lost 6 bases, and 4 bases had no gene match. The CDR3 runs to 14 residues. CDR1 is SGHRS and CDR2 is YFSETQ in the germline V gene. DNA for the CDR3: TGCGCCAGCACATCGGGACTAGCGGCAGATACGCAGTATTTT. Translated: CASTSGLAADTQYF.

J is TRBJ2-7 and V is TRBV7-2, with D perhaps matching TRBD2 (7 bases). V shed 1 base and J shed 8 bases, with 12 bases lying between them. The length of the CDR3 is 13 residues. Germline V gene sequence: CDR1 SGHTA, CDR2 FQGNSA. In DNA, the CDR3 is TGTGCCAGCAGCTTAGGGGGGGGCAGACAGCAGTACTTC. Amino acids: CASSLGGGRQQYF.

The chain carries TRBV20-1 and TRBJ1-1, with TRBD1 matching over 8 bases. Trimming at V came to 6 bases and at J to 1 base, leaving 4 bases not matched to a gene. The CDR3 is made up of 13 amino acids. Germline V lookup: CDR1 DFQATT, CDR2 SNEGSKA (reference sequence). The CDR3 sequence: CSATDRGNTEAFF. The CDR3 nucleotides read TGCAGTGCCACAGACAGGGGGAACACTGAAGCTTTCTTT.

The DNA of the CDR3 is TGTGCCAGCAGGGGACGGCTGACTCACAATCAGCCCCAGCATTTT. The encoded protein is CASRGRLTHNQPQHF. The chain is built from TRBV10-3 and TRBJ1-5; D might be TRBD1 (6 bases). The V gene's germline CDR1 is ENHRY and CDR2 SYGVKD. Trimming took 10 bases from V and 3 from J, leaving 19 bases between them. This CDR3 spans 15 amino acids.

This clonotype was counted only a few times. The V gene is TRBV7-6, the J gene TRBJ1-2, with a possible D match to TRBD1 (6 bases). The CDR3 runs to 16 residues. V shed 5 bases and J shed 0 bases, with 16 bases lying between them. Germline V gene lookup returns CDR1 SGHVS and CDR2 FNYEAQ. CDR3 sequence: CASSPVLGASNYGYTF. The DNA of the CDR3 is TGTGCCAGCAGCCCCGTATTGGGGGCTTCTAACTATGGCTACACCTTC.

A word on this clonotype: A much larger clone sits a single nucleotide away, making a read error possible. The chain has TRBV15 and TRBJ1-6; D gene uncertain. Germline lookup yields CDR1 LNHNV and CDR2 YYDKDF (reference sequence). This CDR3 spans 11 amino acids. Trimming pared 1 base from V and 13 bases from J, leaving 5 bases between. The CDR3 here is CATSRGAPLHF. CDR3 nucleotides: TGTGCCACCAGCAGAGGAGCGCCCCTCCACTTT.

The V gene is TRBV19, the J gene TRBJ1-3; 8 positions match TRBD1. The trim removed 7 bases at V and 16 bases at J, leaving 9 bases unmatched. This CDR3 comprises 11 residues. CDR1 and CDR2 from the germline V gene are LNHDA and SQIVND (reference sequence). CDR3: CASTQTGDPYF. The CDR3 nucleotides read TGTGCCAGTACTCAGACAGGGGACCCGTATTTT.

This clonotype was seen a few times. This sequence joins TRBV7-9 and TRBJ1-3; TRBD1 agrees at 7 bases. CDR3 length: 14 residues. Germline V gene lookup returns CDR1 SEHNR and CDR2 FQNEAQ (reference sequence). J gave up 1 base and V 5 bases, and 2 bases lay outside the gene matches. The CDR3 region has the DNA TGTGCCAGCAGCCCAGGGGGGTCTGGAAACACCATATATTTT. Protein product: CASSPGGSGNTIYF.

This clonotype was observed many times. The chain joins TRBV2 to TRBJ2-7, with 11 bases that match TRBD2. This CDR3 comprises 14 residues. Per the germline V gene, CDR1 is SNHLY and CDR2 is FYNNEI. With V trimmed by 5 bases and J by 4 bases, 4 bases remained unmatched. The CDR3 loop reads CASSHGTSGYEQYF. CDR3 DNA sequence: TGTGCCAGCAGTCACGGGACTAGCGGTTACGAGCAGTACTTC.

There are many counts of this clonotype. The genes are TRBV2 and TRBJ1-2, with no clear D. The CDR3 is made up of 13 amino acids. Germline lookup yields CDR1 SNHLY and CDR2 FYNNEI. V lost 6 bases to trimming and J lost 1 base, with 9 bases between them. The CDR3 region is CASRIGNNYGYTF. The CDR3 DNA follows: TGTGCCAGCAGGATAGGGAATAACTATGGCTACACCTTC.

The chain joins TRBV7-2 to TRBJ1-6; D is ambiguous. The V gene lost 4 bases and the J gene lost 14 bases, with 15 bases spanning the gap. The CDR3 has 13 residues. The germline CDR1 and CDR2 sequences are SGHTA and FQGNSA. CDR3 residues: CASSSIPGGSLHF. For the CDR3, the DNA is TGTGCCAGCAGCTCCATCCCGGGCGGGTCCCTCCACTTT.

The sample holds many counts of this clonotype. This chain links TRBV20-1 with TRBJ1-2, with D hard to call. Per germline, CDR1 DFQATT and CDR2 SNEGSKA (reference sequence). This CDR3 comprises 11 residues. Trimming left V 5 bases short and J 4 bases short, with 8 bases between. The CDR3 protein is CSADRTYGYTF. CDR3 DNA: TGCAGTGCTGATCGTACCTATGGCTACACCTTC.

This clonotype was seen ten or more times. The chain links TRBV19 to TRBJ2-7, with D possibly being TRBD1 or TRBD2 (6 bases each). Germline loops: CDR1 LNHDA, CDR2 SQIVND (reference sequence). With 8 bases removed from V and 2 bases from J, the gap between germline ends came to 19 bases. CDR3 length: 15 amino acids. CDR3 region: CASAIGGNSAYEQYF. In DNA, the CDR3 is TGTGCCAGTGCCATAGGGGGGAACTCCGCCTACGAGCAGTACTTC.

This clonotype showed up many times. The chain couples TRBV2 to TRBJ1-1, with D perhaps TRBD1 (6 bases). The germline V and J ends were trimmed by 7 bases and 1 base, with 13 bases remaining between them. CDR3 size: 14 residues. Germline V CDR1 and CDR2: SNHLY, FYNNEI. The CDR3 DNA reads as TGTGCCAGCAAACTACAGGGCGGGAACACTGAAGCTTTCTTT. This codes for CASKLQGGNTEAFF.

This CDR3 is CASSLVRDRGRRGYGYTF. The CDR3, as DNA: TGTGCCAGCAGCTTAGTCCGGGACAGGGGGCGCCGGGGCTATGGCTACACCTTC. V usage is TRBV13 and J usage is TRBJ1-2; 12 positions agree with TRBD1. The CDR3 length is 18 residues. V shed 1 base and J 4 bases; nucleotides not matched to a gene: 10. Germline V gene lookup returns CDR1 PRHDT and CDR2 FYEKMQ (reference sequence). Using reference TRBV13 and TRBJ1-2 for the parts outside the CDR3, the full variable domain is AAGVIQSPRHLIKEKRETATLKCYPIPRHDTVYWYQQGPGQDPQFLISFYEKMQSDKGSIPDRFSAQQFSDYHSELNMSSLELGDSALYFCASSLVRDRGRRGYGYTFGSGTRLTVV.

This clonotype was observed a few times. The chain uses TRBV25-1 and TRBJ2-1, with 13 bases aligning to TRBD2. Losses at the gene ends were 5 bases for V and 8 bases for J; bases not matched to a gene: 3. Per germline, CDR1 MGHDK and CDR2 SYGVNS. This CDR3 comprises 14 residues. CDR3 in amino acids: CASSRLAGGDEQFF. The CDR3 coding sequence is TGTGCCAGCAGTAGACTAGCGGGAGGCGATGAGCAGTTCTTC.

The rearrangement joins TRBV7-9 to TRBJ2-7; 7 nucleotides line up with TRBD1. The V gene end was trimmed by 5 bases and the J gene end by 5 bases; junction bases not matched to a gene: 3. The length of the CDR3 is 12 residues. Germline V CDR1 and CDR2: SEHNR, FQNEAQ (reference sequence). The CDR3 protein is CASSQDRDEQYF. In nucleotides, the CDR3 is TGTGCCAGCAGCCAAGACAGGGACGAGCAGTACTTC. Full variable domain (outside the CDR3, taken from reference TRBV7-9 and TRBJ2-7): DTGVSQNPRHKITKRGQNVTFRCDPISEHNRLYWYRQTLGQGPEFLTYFQNEAQLEKSRLLSDRFSAERPKGSFSTLEIQRTEQGDSAMYLCASSQDRDEQYFGPGTRLTVT.

The J gene is TRBJ1-2, the V gene TRBV7-9, with TRBD1 matching 7 bases. Germline lookup yields CDR1 SEHNR and CDR2 FQNEAQ (reference sequence). The CDR3 totals 17 residues. V trimming: 6 bases; J trimming: 4 bases; junction bases outside the gene matches: 17. The CDR3: CASSPVVNTGDTYGYTF. Here the CDR3 DNA reads TGTGCCAGCAGTCCTGTCGTAAATACAGGGGACACCTATGGCTACACCTTC. The whole variable domain, remainder taken from reference TRBV7-9 and TRBJ1-2, is DTGVSQNPRHKITKRGQNVTFRCDPISEHNRLYWYRQTLGQGPEFLTYFQNEAQLEKSRLLSDRFSAERPKGSFSTLEIQRTEQGDSAMYLCASSPVVNTGDTYGYTFGSGTRLTVV.

Regarding this clonotype: A much larger clone lies one base from this, so it may be a read error. This chain joins TRBV25-1 and TRBJ1-4, with D perhaps matching TRBD1 (5 bases). This CDR3 is built from 14 residues. Germline V gives CDR1 MGHDK, CDR2 SYGVNS. CDR3: CACSAGQPNEKLFF. The CDR3 DNA follows: TGTGCCTGCAGCGCCGGACAACCCAATGAAAAACTGTTTTTT.

A remark on this clonotype: One end of the junction does not line up with germline, which may come from a read error. The chain is built from TRBV10-3 and TRBJ1-5; no firm D call. The CDR3 is 14 residues long. The germline CDR1 and CDR2 sequences are ENHRY and SYGVKD. The CDR3 region is CASSLTAVRQPQHF. CDR3 bases: TGTGCCAGCAGTTTGACGGCGGTTAGGCAGCCCCAGCATTTT.

This clonotype was recorded once. The chain is built from TRBV2 and TRBJ1-6; TRBD1 is a possible D gene (6 bases). The CDR3 covers 11 residues. Germline V gene sequence: CDR1 SNHLY, CDR2 FYNNEI. Deletions cut 6 bases from V and 14 bases from J, with 11 bases between. Written as DNA, the CDR3 is TGTGCCAGCAGCAGGGACATATCCCTCCACTTT. Translating it yields CASSRDISLHF.

This clonotype was counted a few times. The chain recombines TRBV7-9 with TRBJ2-7; no firm D call. The CDR3 spans 12 residues. Germline V lookup: CDR1 SEHNR, CDR2 FQNEAQ (reference sequence). V was shortened by 6 bases and J by 2 bases, with 8 bases between the two germline ends. The CDR3, as DNA: TGTGCCAGCAGTAAAGGACCCTACGAGCAGTACTTC. This encodes CASSKGPYEQYF.

The chain has TRBV11-1 and TRBJ2-7; TRBD1 agrees at 7 bases. CDR1 is SGHAT, CDR2 FQDESV, per germline (reference sequence). V trimming: 11 bases; J trimming: 2 bases; junction bases outside the gene matches: 12. The CDR3 spans 14 residues. This chain's CDR3 is CAWNVGTATYEQYF. The CDR3 nucleotides are TGTGCCTGGAATGTTGGGACAGCAACCTACGAGCAGTACTTC.

This clonotype showed up just a few times. The chain combines TRBV7-6 with TRBJ1-4, with D perhaps TRBD1 (5 bases). V gave up 3 bases and J gave up 8 bases, with 22 bases separating them. CDR1 and CDR2 (germline): SGHVS, FNYEAQ. The CDR3 consists of 17 residues. Here the CDR3 reads CASSLGIWRDGMEKLFF. The CDR3 DNA sequence: TGTGCCAGCAGCTTGGGAATCTGGAGGGACGGGATGGAAAAACTGTTTTTT.

V usage is TRBV6-6 and J usage is TRBJ1-5; D remains ambiguous. Per the germline V gene, CDR1 is MNHNY and CDR2 is SVGAGI (reference sequence). The V end was cut by 1 base, the J end by 5 bases, with 6 bases between. This CDR3 spans 13 amino acids. CDR3 residues: CASSYLGDQPQHF. The CDR3 region has the DNA TGTGCCAGCAGTTACTTGGGAGATCAGCCCCAGCATTTT.

The chain couples TRBV15 to TRBJ1-6; 7 nucleotides match TRBD1. J gave up 9 bases and V 0 bases, and 2 bases lay outside the gene matches. Germline lookup yields CDR1 LNHNV and CDR2 YYDKDF (reference sequence). The CDR3 is 14 residues long. This chain's CDR3 is CATSRDRQGSPLHF. The CDR3 DNA sequence: TGTGCCACCAGCAGAGATCGACAGGGTTCACCCCTCCACTTT.

The chain joins TRBV14 to TRBJ2-7; 10 nucleotides align to TRBD1. J gave up 5 bases and V 5 bases, and 12 bases lay outside the gene matches. CDR1 and CDR2 from the germline V gene are SGHDN and FVKESK. This CDR3 has 16 residues. The CDR3 region is CASSSQDETGGNEQYF. Written as DNA, the CDR3 is TGTGCCAGCAGCTCCCAAGATGAGACAGGGGGCAACGAGCAGTACTTC.

CDR3 amino acids: CASSRRELDEQYF. Written as DNA, the CDR3 is TGTGCCAGCAGCCGCCGGGAGTTGGACGAGCAGTACTTC. J is TRBJ2-7 and V is TRBV7-2; possible D gene TRBD2, 6 bases. CDR3 length: 13 residues. With 5 bases removed from V and 5 bases from J, the gap between germline ends came to 13 bases. Per germline, CDR1 SGHTA and CDR2 FQGNSA.